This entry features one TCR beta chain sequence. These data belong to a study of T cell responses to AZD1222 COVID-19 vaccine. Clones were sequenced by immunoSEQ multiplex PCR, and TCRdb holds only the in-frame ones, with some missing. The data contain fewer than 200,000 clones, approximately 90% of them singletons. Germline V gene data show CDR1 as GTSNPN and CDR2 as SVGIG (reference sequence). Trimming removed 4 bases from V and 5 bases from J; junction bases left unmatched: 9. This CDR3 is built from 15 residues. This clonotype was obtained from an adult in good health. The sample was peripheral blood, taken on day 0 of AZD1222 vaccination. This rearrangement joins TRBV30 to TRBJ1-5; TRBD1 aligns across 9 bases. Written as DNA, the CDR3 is TGTGCCTGGACCTCAGGACAGGGGATAGATCAGCCCCAGCATTTT. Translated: CAWTSGQGIDQPQHF.